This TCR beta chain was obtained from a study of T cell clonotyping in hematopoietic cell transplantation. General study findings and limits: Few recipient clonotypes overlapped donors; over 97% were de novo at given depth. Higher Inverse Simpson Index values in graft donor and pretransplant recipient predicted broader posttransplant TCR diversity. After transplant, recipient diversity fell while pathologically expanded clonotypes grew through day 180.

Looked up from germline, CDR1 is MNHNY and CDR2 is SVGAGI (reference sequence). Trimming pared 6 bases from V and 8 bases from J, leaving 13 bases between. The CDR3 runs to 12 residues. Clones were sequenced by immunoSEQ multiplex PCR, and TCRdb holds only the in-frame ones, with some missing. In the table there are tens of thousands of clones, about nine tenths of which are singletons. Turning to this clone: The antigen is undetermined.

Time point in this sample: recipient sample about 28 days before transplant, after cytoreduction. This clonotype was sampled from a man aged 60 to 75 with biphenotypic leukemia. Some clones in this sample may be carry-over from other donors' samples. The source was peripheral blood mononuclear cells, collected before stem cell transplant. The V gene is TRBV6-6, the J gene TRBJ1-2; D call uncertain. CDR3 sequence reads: CASRKSSIGYTF. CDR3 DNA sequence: TGTGCCAGCAGGAAAAGCAGTATAGGCTACACCTTC.